Given below is one T cell receptor (beta chain) in context. What it binds is not known. The sample is drawn from a study of cytomegalovirus exposure and HLA in healthy donors. Overall study context: The 550 to 800 first-cohort repertoires and the roughly 130 validation repertoires shared the same platform, a later analysis reported.

Here immunoSEQ multiplex PCR was the method, and the copy in TCRdb shows in-frame clones only, minus some. Among around 80,000 clones, 95% to 96% were seen once, and the ten largest hold approximately 1.3%. Trimming removed 6 bases at V and 1 base at J, with 16 bases between. The CDR3 runs 16 residues. Germline V gene lookup returns CDR1 SNHLY and CDR2 FYNNEI. Whole-study results and caveats: Reportedly, diagnosis of cytomegalovirus status by the classifier showed high specificity and sensitivity. A few of the chains that were CMV-associated were confirmed in vitro to be specific for CMV antigens.

The donors were part of the validation cohort of roughly 130 subjects. That cohort was separate from the first cohort, which comprised fewer than 800 subjects. J is TRBJ1-5 and V is TRBV2; D remains ambiguous. The source is a woman in her late teens or twenties in good health and CMV-seronegative. The sample was PBMCs. In nucleotides, the CDR3 is TGTGCCAGCAGGGAAATGTTTAGTGTGAGCAATCAGCCCCAGCATTTT. Translation gives CASREMFSVSNQPQHF.